This T cell receptor (beta chain) originates from a study of OX40 agonist ivuxolimab in advanced cancers. Study-wide points: Dosing at 0.1 to 3.0 mg/kg was accompanied by clonal expansion of CD4+ and CD8+ blood T cells by week 6.

Only in-frame clones appear in the TCRdb table, and some are missing; sequencing was by immunoSEQ multiplex PCR. Of under 85,000 clones detected, around 86% appear once; the ten largest clones hold 0.2% to 0.3%. The CDR3 sequence is 14 residues long. V lost 6 bases, J lost 8 bases, and 17 bases lay in between. CDR1 and CDR2 (germline): KGHSH, LQKENI. With regard to this clone: Its antigen is still unknown.

The chain employs TRBV18 and TRBJ2-1; tentative D call: TRBD2 (6 bases). The receptor comes from an adult with an advanced solid tumor such as melanoma, head and neck, liver or kidney cancer. The sequences come from CD4+ or CD8+ T cells sorted from blood, collected in a trial of the OX40 agonist ivuxolimab. The DNA for the CDR3 is TGTGCCAGCTCCCAAAGTCGACTAGTCGATGAGCAGTTCTTC. This translates into CASSQSRLVDEQFF.